This T cell receptor beta chain was profiled in a study of OX40 agonist ivuxolimab in advanced cancers. Study-level background: The study treated patients with ivuxolimab, an agonistic anti-OX40 (CD134) antibody. The diagnoses of dose-escalation patients were hepatocellular carcinoma, melanoma, renal cell or head and neck cancer.

Study-level points and caveats: On average, CD8+ T cells had more expanded clones than CD4+.

TCRdb's copy holds only in-frame clones and misses some; the assay was immunoSEQ multiplex PCR. The sample records roughly 60,000 clones, approximately 92% being singletons. Patients were ineligible given autoimmune disease history or systemic immunosuppression. CDR1 is LNHDA and CDR2 is SQIVND in the germline V gene (reference sequence). This CDR3 contains 15 residues. V was trimmed by 0 bases and J by 6 bases, leaving 9 bases between them. With respect to this clone: Its antigen remains unknown.

This chain uses TRBV19 with TRBJ1-6; no firm D call. The receptor was isolated from an adult with an advanced solid tumor such as melanoma, head and neck, liver or kidney cancer. The material sequenced was CD4+ or CD8+ T cells sorted from blood, taken in a trial of the OX40 agonist ivuxolimab. CDR3 protein: CASSIDGGGNSPLHF. DNA of the CDR3: TGTGCCAGTAGTATAGATGGAGGTGGTAATTCACCCCTCCACTTT.